These 13 T cell receptor beta chains were sequenced from one sample in a study of T cell repertoires in cytomegalovirus infection. TCRdb used MiXCR to reprocess the reads, holding one entry per CDR3 protein. The sample comprises some 940,000 distinct CDR3 sequences, around 29% of which are singletons, and over 12% rests with the top ten. No antigens are known for them. The sample was cultured CD8+ T cells from PBMCs, taken from culture after CMV antigen stimulation. These receptors all come from a human donor in good health (CMV status not recorded). Some clones in this sample may be carry-over from other donors' samples.

The CDR3 DNA reads TGTGCCAGCAGTTACCAGGGGGCCCGGACTGAAGCTTTCTTT. Encoded protein: CASSYQGARTEAFF. The gene calls are TRBV6-5 and TRBJ1-1, with 8 bases matching TRBD1. There are 14 residues in the CDR3. The V segment lost 2 bases and the J segment 5 bases; nucleotides outside the gene matches: 4. Germline CDR1 reads MNHEY; CDR2 reads SVGAGI.

V gene TRBV7-6 combines with J gene TRBJ2-2; the match to TRBD1 covers 7 bases. CDR1 and CDR2 (germline): SGHVS, FNYEAQ. The CDR3 totals 15 residues. V shed 6 bases, J shed 5 bases, and the junction held 9 bases outside the gene matches. CDR3 coding DNA: TGTGCCAGCAGACAGGGGAGCCCAGGGACCGGGGAGCTGTTTTTT. It is translated as CASRQGSPGTGELFF.

This clonotype has a handful of counts. The chain joins TRBV27 to TRBJ2-7; TRBD2 is a possible D gene (6 bases). The CDR3 has 14 residues. Trimming left V 6 bases short and J 6 bases short, with 18 bases between. Germline V gene lookup returns CDR1 MNHEY and CDR2 SMNVEV (reference sequence). This CDR3 is CASSPGLILGEQYF. The DNA for the CDR3 is TGTGCCAGCAGCCCGGGACTCATTCTGGGCGAGCAGTACTTC.

This clonotype was counted ten times or more. The junction shows a germline mismatch at one end, possibly a read error. The genes are TRBV7-6 and TRBJ1-3; tentatively, D is TRBD1 (5 bases). CDR1 is SGHVS, CDR2 FNYEAQ, per germline. The CDR3 contains 14 residues. The CDR3 nucleotides are TGTGCCAGCAGCCCGGACACCTCTGGGAACACCATATATTTT. Translated: CASSPDTSGNTIYF.

This chain joins TRBV12-3 or TRBV12-4 and TRBJ1-6; D is uncertain. The germline V and J ends were trimmed by 0 bases and 4 bases, with 7 bases remaining between them. The CDR3 is 15 residues long. The CDR3 spells CASSLAEGYNSPLHF. The CDR3 coding sequence is TGTGCCAGCAGTTTAGCGGAGGGTTATAATTCACCCCTCCACTTT.

This clonotype was seen more than once but under ten times. The chain combines TRBV5-6 with TRBJ2-1; 7 bases match TRBD1. This CDR3 is 15 amino acids long. Germline assignment: CDR1 SGHDT and CDR2 YYEEEE. V lost 3 bases, J lost 3 bases, and 6 bases stayed unmatched. The CDR3 protein is CASSSSQGYYNEQFF. CDR3 in DNA: TGTGCCAGCAGCTCGTCACAGGGGTACTACAATGAGCAGTTCTTC. Combining the CDR3 with reference TRBV5-6 and TRBJ2-1 gives the whole variable domain DAGVTQSPTHLIKTRGQQVTLRCSPKSGHDTVSWYQQALGQGPQFIFQYYEEEERQRGNFPDRFSGHQFPNYSSELNVNALLLGDSALYLCASSSSQGYYNEQFFGPGTRLTVL.

This CDR3 is CATSDSDSNTQYF. The CDR3 coding sequence is TGTGCCACCAGCGACAGCGACTCAAATACGCAGTATTTT. This chain uses TRBV24-1 with TRBJ2-3; perhaps TRBD1 as D (5 bases). V was cut by 7 bases and J by 7 bases, with 14 bases left in between. CDR3 length: 13 residues. Germline loops: CDR1 KGHDR, CDR2 SFDVKD.

In its sample, this clonotype was seen a few times. The chain is built from TRBV6-5 and TRBJ1-1; D ambiguous. Germline CDR1 reads MNHEY; CDR2 reads SVGAGI. The CDR3 covers 16 residues. V was cut by 0 bases and J by 0 bases, with 11 bases left in between. CDR3 sequence: CASSYSGRNMNTEAFF. DNA of the CDR3: TGTGCCAGCAGTTACTCCGGCAGAAACATGAACACTGAAGCTTTCTTT.

This clonotype occurred a few times. The V call is TRBV4-1, the J call TRBJ2-7, with TRBD1 identical over 8 bases. Germline loops: CDR1 MGHRA, CDR2 YSYEKL. J gave up 0 bases and V 5 bases, and 6 bases lay outside the gene matches. The CDR3 loop spans 15 amino acids. The CDR3 nucleotides are TGCGCCAGCAGCGCCGGACAGGGAAGCTCCTACGAGCAGTACGTC. The encoded protein is CASSAGQGSSYEQYV.

Ten or more counts support this clonotype. The chain employs TRBV7-9 and TRBJ2-3; D perhaps matches TRBD1 (5 bases). Trimming shortened V by 1 base and J by 3 bases, and 8 bases separated the two germline ends. This CDR3 has 14 amino acids. Germline values: CDR1 SEHNR, CDR2 FQNEAQ (reference sequence). Here the CDR3 DNA reads TGTGCCAGCAGCTTAGAGGGGCCTACAGATACGCAGTATTTT. This gives the protein CASSLEGPTDTQYF.

Worth noting for this clonotype: At one of its ends the junction is not consistent with the germline gene, which may arise from a read error. This chain uses TRBV6-8 with TRBJ1-1; D is uncertain. The germline V gene has CDR1 MNHGY and CDR2 SAAAGT. The CDR3 loop spans 13 amino acids. CDR3 protein: CASTSLLKTEAFF. The CDR3 nucleotides read TGTGCCAGCACCAGTCTTTTGAAGACTGAAGCTTTCTTT.

This clonotype was counted at least ten times. The chain links TRBV7-9 to TRBJ2-7, with D perhaps given as TRBD1 or TRBD2 (5 bases each). Trimming took 5 bases from V and 3 from J, leaving 8 bases between them. The CDR3 spans 12 residues. Germline V gene lookup returns CDR1 SEHNR and CDR2 FQNEAQ (reference sequence). CDR3 region: CASSPRGYEQYF. CDR3 DNA sequence: TGTGCCAGCAGCCCGAGGGGCTACGAGCAGTACTTC.

V usage is TRBV27 and J usage is TRBJ2-1, with 12 positions matching TRBD2. CDR1 is MNHEY and CDR2 is SMNVEV in the germline V gene (reference sequence). CDR3 size: 14 residues. With 6 bases clipped from V and 7 bases from J, the junction kept 4 bases outside the gene matches. In nucleotides, the CDR3 is TGTGCCAGCAGCCAACTAGCGGGGGGTAATGAGCAGTTCTTC. Protein product: CASSQLAGGNEQFF.